This passage covers 30 T cell receptor beta chains from one sample sequenced in a study of identical twins. Each CDR3 protein is one row after TCRdb ran MiXCR on the 5' RACE reads. The repertoire holds fewer than 800,000 distinct CDR3 sequences, with less than 9% as singletons. These records were also assigned to another study, of yellow fever vaccine responses in identical twins.

The specimen sequenced was PBMCs. The source of these receptors is a woman between 18 and 29 years old in good health.

In its sample, this clonotype was seen many times. This sequence joins TRBV12-3 or TRBV12-4 and TRBJ1-1; D is perhaps TRBD1 (5 bases). The length of the CDR3 is 16 residues. Deletions cut 7 bases from V and 1 base from J, with 19 bases between. In DNA form, the CDR3 reads TGTGCCAGCAATCCGGGACCTAAGTCTGGGAACACTGAAGCTTTCTTT. Translating gives CASNPGPKSGNTEAFF.

This clonotype was counted only a few times. CDR3: CASSPGLAGSFNEQFF. CDR3 nucleotide sequence: TGTGCCAGCAGCCCCGGACTAGCGGGTAGTTTCAATGAGCAGTTCTTC. The V and J genes are TRBV13 and TRBJ2-1; 11 bases fit TRBD2. CDR3 size: 16 residues. Trimming removed 5 bases from V and 6 bases from J; junction bases left unmatched: 9. Per germline, CDR1 PRHDT and CDR2 FYEKMQ (reference sequence).

The V gene is TRBV28, the J gene TRBJ1-3; D uncertain. CDR1 is MDHEN and CDR2 is SYDVKM in the germline V gene. The CDR3 totals 14 residues. Trimming stripped 8 bases from V and 0 bases from J, with 11 bases between. The CDR3 sequence is CASGTGPSGNTIYF. CDR3 sequence (DNA): TGTGCCAGCGGTACCGGGCCCTCTGGAAACACCATATATTTT.

This clonotype has just a few counts. The V call is TRBV10-3, the J call TRBJ2-5, with 8 bases fitting TRBD1. Germline CDR1 and CDR2: ENHRY and SYGVKD. The CDR3 has 14 residues. V lost 5 bases, J lost 4 bases, and 6 bases stayed unmatched. CDR3 region: CAISPGTGTETQYF. The CDR3 DNA sequence: TGTGCCATCAGTCCTGGGACAGGAACAGAGACCCAGTACTTC.

This clonotype was recorded at least ten times. J is TRBJ2-7 and V is TRBV10-3, with 12 bases fitting TRBD2. The germline CDR1 and CDR2 sequences are ENHRY and SYGVKD. CDR3 length: 13 residues. V trimming: 8 bases; J trimming: 2 bases; junction bases outside the gene matches: 1. In DNA, the CDR3 is TGTGCCATCGGACTAGCGGGACCCTACGAGCAGTACTTC. Amino acid sequence: CAIGLAGPYEQYF.

This clonotype was observed many times. The genes are TRBV7-8 and TRBJ2-7, with D perhaps given as TRBD1 or TRBD2 (5 bases each). The CDR3 loop spans 14 amino acids. Germline V gene sequence: CDR1 SGHVS, CDR2 FQNEAQ. V shed 5 bases and J shed 3 bases, with 14 bases lying between them. As DNA, the CDR3 is TGTGCCAGCAGCGCCGATCAGGGAGACTACGAGCAGTACTTC. Its protein is CASSADQGDYEQYF.

The chain couples TRBV5-1 to TRBJ2-3; 12 nucleotides line up with TRBD2. Germline trimming cut 5 bases from V and 4 bases from J; bases unmatched to any gene: 5. CDR1 and CDR2 (germline): SGHRS, YFSETQ. The CDR3 is 15 amino acids. The CDR3 DNA sequence: TGCGCCAGCAGTACCCCTAGCGGGGGGGCAGATACGCAGTATTTT. This codes for CASSTPSGGADTQYF.

The V gene is TRBV6-1, the J gene TRBJ1-1; no clear D. Trimming shortened V by 1 base and J by 6 bases, and 9 bases separated the two germline ends. The CDR3 length is 13 residues. Germline loops: CDR1 MNHNS, CDR2 SASEGT. CDR3 bases: TGTGCCAGCAGTGAAGGCGGGATGGCTGAAGCTTTCTTT. Residues: CASSEGGMAEAFF.

This clonotype was recorded many times. The chain is built from TRBV15 and TRBJ2-7; D gene ambiguous. Germline V lookup: CDR1 LNHNV, CDR2 YYDKDF (reference sequence). This CDR3 is 15 amino acids long. Trimming took off 1 base at V and 4 bases at J, with 14 bases between the two ends. The CDR3 DNA reads TGTGCCACCAGCAGAGGTGATAGTCCCCAATACGAGCAGTACTTC. Its translation: CATSRGDSPQYEQYF. The full variable domain, its missing parts supplied by reference TRBV15 and TRBJ2-7, is DAMVIQNPRYQVTQFGKPVTLSCSQTLNHNVMYWYQQKSSQAPKLLFHYYDKDFNNEADTPDNFQSRRPNTSFCFLDIRSPGLGDTAMYLCATSRGDSPQYEQYFGPGTRLTVT.

The CDR3 here is CASSEVWTSGFKADTGELFF. The CDR3 region has the DNA TGTGCCAGCAGTGAAGTTTGGACTAGCGGATTTAAGGCTGACACCGGGGAGCTGTTTTTT. This chain uses TRBV6-1 with TRBJ2-2; 10 bases line up with TRBD2. The length of the CDR3 is 20 residues. Germline values: CDR1 MNHNS, CDR2 SASEGT. The V and J ends lost 1 base and 3 bases, in that order; junction bases with no gene match: 14.

This clonotype was seen only a few times. The chain has TRBV18 and TRBJ2-1; TRBD2 matches at 11 bases. Germline CDR1 is KGHSH and CDR2 is LQKENI. CDR3 size: 19 residues. The V gene end was trimmed by 3 bases and the J gene end by 4 bases; junction bases not matched to a gene: 14. The CDR3 sequence: CASSPRLAGTGMTYNEQFF. CDR3 DNA sequence: TGTGCCAGCTCACCGAGACTAGCGGGGACGGGAATGACTTACAATGAGCAGTTCTTC. Together with reference TRBV18 and TRBJ2-1, the CDR3 gives the full variable domain: NAGVMQNPRHLVRRRGQEARLRCSPMKGHSHVYWYRQLPEEGLKFMVYLQKENIIDESGMPKERFSAEFPKEGPSILRIQQVVRGDSAAYFCASSPRLAGTGMTYNEQFFGPGTRLTVL.

This clonotype was seen more than once but under ten times. The chain couples TRBV7-6 to TRBJ2-3; 8 nucleotides align to TRBD2. Germline assignment: CDR1 SGHVS and CDR2 FNYEAQ. The CDR3 runs 15 residues. V lost 6 bases to trimming and J lost 1 base; unmatched junction nucleotides: 6. DNA of the CDR3: TGTGCCAGCAGACGGGGGGGGAGTGGCACAGATACGCAGTATTTT. Its translation: CASRRGGSGTDTQYF. The full variable domain, completed using reference TRBV7-6 and TRBJ2-3, is GAGVSQSPRYKVTKRGQDVALRCDPISGHVSLYWYRQALGQGPEFLTYFNYEAQQDKSGLPNDRFSAERPEGSISTLTIQRTEQRDSAMYRCASRRGGSGTDTQYFGPGTRLTVL.

This clonotype has at least ten counts. The rearrangement joins TRBV6-5 to TRBJ2-5; 15 bases are a match to TRBD2. CDR1 is MNHEY and CDR2 is SVGAGI in the germline V gene. This CDR3 region has 16 residues. V lost 2 bases to trimming and J lost 4 bases; unmatched junction nucleotides: 2. This CDR3 reads CASSYRTSGGGETQYF. In DNA, the CDR3 is TGTGCCAGCAGTTACCGGACTAGCGGGGGGGGAGAGACCCAGTACTTC.

This clonotype was picked up many times. This chain uses TRBV18 with TRBJ2-7; 11 bases are a match to TRBD2. Germline V gene sequence: CDR1 KGHSH, CDR2 LQKENI. J lost 3 bases, V lost 4 bases, and 5 bases had no gene match. The CDR3 extends over 15 amino acids. The CDR3 here is CASSLTGTSGYEQYF. The CDR3 DNA is TGTGCCAGCTCACTAACCGGGACTAGCGGCTACGAGCAGTACTTC.

This clonotype was seen many times. This rearrangement joins TRBV12-3 or TRBV12-4 to TRBJ2-7, with 7 bases matching TRBD1. This CDR3 contains 15 residues. J lost 8 bases, V lost 5 bases, and 15 bases had no gene match. CDR3 residues: CASSPRTGLGVQQYF. DNA of the CDR3: TGTGCCAGCAGTCCACGGACAGGCCTCGGGGTGCAGCAGTACTTC.

The chain employs TRBV29-1 and TRBJ2-1; weak D call: TRBD1 (5 bases). From germline, CDR1 is SQVTM and CDR2 ANQGSEA. V was pared by 8 bases and J by 7 bases, with 21 bases between. The CDR3 contains 14 residues. The CDR3 loop is CSSSQGGGMNEQFF. As DNA, the CDR3 is TGCAGCTCAAGTCAGGGCGGCGGAATGAATGAGCAGTTCTTC.

This clonotype came up a few times. The chain recombines TRBV12-3 or TRBV12-4 with TRBJ1-1, with D possibly being TRBD1 (5 bases). Trimming cost V 9 bases and J 4 bases, with 9 bases left between them. The CDR3 contains 11 residues. CDR3: CASQGFTEAFF. For the CDR3, the DNA is TGTGCCAGTCAGGGATTCACTGAAGCTTTCTTT.

This clonotype came up a few times. The chain is built from TRBV12-3 or TRBV12-4 and TRBJ2-1, with D perhaps being TRBD1 or TRBD2 (5 bases each). This CDR3 contains 13 residues. The V gene lost 5 bases and the J gene lost 9 bases, with 14 bases spanning the gap. The CDR3 spells CASSRDVAREQFF. The CDR3 bases are TGTGCCAGCAGTCGGGACGTAGCCCGTGAGCAGTTCTTC.

This clonotype was observed a handful of times. The chain recombines TRBV10-3 with TRBJ2-5; TRBD2 aligns across 13 bases. The germline V gene encodes CDR1 ENHRY and CDR2 SYGVKD. Germline trimming cut 8 bases from V and 5 bases from J; bases unmatched to any gene: 11. This CDR3 comprises 16 residues. The DNA for the CDR3 is TGTGCCATCGGACTAGCGGGGGCCCACGGGAGGGAGACCCAGTACTTC. Translating gives CAIGLAGAHGRETQYF.

This clonotype was seen only a few times. The chain combines TRBV15 with TRBJ2-2; 7 positions agree with TRBD2. The germline gives CDR1 LNHNV, CDR2 YYDKDF (reference sequence). This CDR3 comprises 16 residues. Trimming took 2 bases from V and 0 from J; bases not matched to a gene: 3. The CDR3 DNA reads as TGTGCCACCAGCAGATGGCGGGGGTCGAACACCGGGGAGCTGTTTTTT. This encodes CATSRWRGSNTGELFF.

This clonotype appeared many times. In DNA form, the CDR3 reads TGTGCCACCAGTGGTCAGGACCCGGGCTCCTACAATGAGCAGTTCTTC. Protein product: CATSGQDPGSYNEQFF. The chain links TRBV24-1 to TRBJ2-1, with D hard to call. V lost 5 bases and J 0 bases, leaving 13 bases between the germline ends. The CDR3 sequence is 16 residues long. Germline V CDR1 and CDR2: KGHDR, SFDVKD.

This clonotype was observed many times. CDR3 amino acids: CASSVVGQGADNEQFF. CDR3 nucleotides: TGTGCCAGCAGTGTGGTGGGACAGGGTGCCGACAATGAGCAGTTCTTC. The chain has TRBV2 and TRBJ2-1; 9 bases agree with TRBD1. Germline V CDR1 and CDR2: SNHLY, FYNNEI. The V segment lost 4 bases and the J segment 5 bases; nucleotides outside the gene matches: 9. The CDR3 has 16 residues.

There are many counts of this clonotype. This chain connects TRBV13 to TRBJ2-3, with D possibly matching TRBD2 (6 bases). The germline gives CDR1 PRHDT, CDR2 FYEKMQ (reference sequence). The V end was cut by 2 bases, the J end by 2 bases, with 17 bases between. CDR3 size: 17 residues. CDR3 sequence (DNA): TGTGCCAGCAGCTTATCGGGGGACGGGCTCTACACAGATACGCAGTATTTT. Protein product: CASSLSGDGLYTDTQYF.

This clonotype was counted ten times or more. The V and J genes are TRBV5-1 and TRBJ2-3; D tentatively fits TRBD1 or TRBD2 (5 bases each). The V end lost 0 bases, the J end lost 2 bases, and 22 bases lay between the germline ends. This CDR3 region has 19 residues. Germline CDR1 and CDR2: SGHRS and YFSETQ. CDR3 region: CASSLGIPTGTRLTDTQYF. The CDR3 DNA reads TGCGCCAGCAGCTTGGGGATACCAACCGGGACGAGGCTCACAGATACGCAGTATTTT.

In this sample, this clonotype turned up a few times. CDR3 nucleotide sequence: TGTGCCAGCAGTTTCAACAGGGGGCCGACCGGGGAGCTGTTTTTT. This gives the protein CASSFNRGPTGELFF. V and J are TRBV12-3 or TRBV12-4 and TRBJ2-2; 9 nucleotides line up with TRBD1. V gave up 3 bases and J gave up 5 bases; unmatched junction bases: 4. The CDR3 runs 15 residues.

Ten or more counts support this clonotype. The V and J genes are TRBV20-1 and TRBJ2-1, with 8 bases matching TRBD2. V shed 1 base, J shed 4 bases, and the junction held 3 bases outside the gene matches. The CDR3 is 14 residues long. Germline loops: CDR1 DFQATT, CDR2 SNEGSKA (reference sequence). CDR3 nucleotide sequence: TGCAGTGCTAGAGCGGGGGGGCCGTACAATGAGCAGTTCTTC. As protein: CSARAGGPYNEQFF.

This clonotype showed up just a few times. This chain links TRBV4-1 with TRBJ2-5, with 11 positions matching TRBD2. After removal of 5 bases from V and 3 bases from J, the junction contained 11 bases not matched to a gene. Germline assignment: CDR1 MGHRA and CDR2 YSYEKL. The CDR3 is 17 amino acids. For the CDR3, the DNA is TGCGCCAGCAGCAACCGCCTACTAGCGGGAGTAGAAGAGACCCAGTACTTC. Its translation: CASSNRLLAGVEETQYF.

In its sample, this clonotype was seen a few times. The chain has TRBV6-1 and TRBJ2-2; TRBD2 aligns across 13 bases. CDR1 is MNHNS, CDR2 SASEGT, per germline. This CDR3 comprises 15 residues. V was clipped by 3 bases and J by 5 bases; unmatched bases: 0. The CDR3: CASSEGLAGTGELFF. CDR3 bases: TGTGCCAGCAGTGAGGGACTAGCGGGAACCGGGGAGCTGTTTTTT.

The gene calls are TRBV19 and TRBJ2-3, with 12 bases fitting TRBD1. The CDR3 length is 15 residues. Germline V CDR1 and CDR2: LNHDA, SQIVND (reference sequence). J gave up 3 bases and V 6 bases, and 4 bases lay outside the gene matches. The CDR3 is CASRPGQGATDTQYF. The CDR3 DNA reads TGTGCCAGTAGGCCGGGACAGGGGGCGACAGATACGCAGTATTTT.

The CDR3 sequence is CASSPTGISGNTIYF. The DNA for the CDR3 is TGTGCCAGCAGTCCGACAGGGATCTCCGGAAACACCATATATTTT. The chain uses TRBV12-3 or TRBV12-4 and TRBJ1-3, with 7 bases fitting TRBD1. V shed 5 bases and J 4 bases; nucleotides not matched to a gene: 8. The CDR3 contains 15 residues.